This T cell receptor beta chain was sequenced during a study of radiotherapy plus CTLA-4 blockade in lung cancer. Study overall: Patients showed objective responses in roughly 19% of cases and disease control in less than 35%. General study results and limits: Clones of tumor-derived TCRs expanded in blood after radiotherapy plus ipilimumab.

As for this clone: Its antigen remains unknown.

Participants had chemo-refractory metastatic non-small-cell lung cancer and were treated with focal radiation plus ipilimumab CTLA-4 blockade. Libraries were prepared by immunoSEQ multiplex PCR; TCRdb keeps only in-frame clonotypes and omits some of them. Here the sample spans about 39,000 clones, 79% being singletons. CDR3 length: 15 residues. V was pared by 4 bases and J by 5 bases, with 10 bases of the junction left unmatched. Germline assignment: CDR1 SGHRS and CDR2 YFSETQ. This clonotype was sampled from a human donor with non-small cell lung cancer that progressed on radiotherapy plus ipilimumab. The sequenced sample was peripheral blood, obtained from a patient treated with radiotherapy plus ipilimumab. The genes are TRBV5-1 and TRBJ2-5, with TRBD1 matching over 8 bases. The CDR3 region has the DNA TGCGCCAGCAGCCAAATACAGGGGGGAGGCGAGACCCAGTACTTC. It codes for CASSQIQGGGETQYF. The full variable domain, completed using reference TRBV5-1 and TRBJ2-5, is KAGVTQTPRYLIKTRGQQVTLSCSPISGHRSVSWYQQTPGQGLQFLFEYFSETQRNKGNFPGRFSGRQFSNSRSEMNVSTLELGDSALYLCASSQIQGGGETQYFGPGTRLLVL.